This is a list of T cell receptor beta chains from one sample in a study of technical replicates of blood from a handful of donors. TCRdb keeps only in-frame clones here, not all; method: immunoSEQ multiplex PCR. The profile shows tens of thousands of clones, 90% of them singletons. The specimen was PBMCs. Source of these receptors: a human donor in good health. Some clones in this sample may be carry-over from other donors' samples. The CDR3 runs from the conserved cysteine through the conserved F or W. The D gene is left open where the match is weak. Only part of the rows carry a size: once, few, many, or a class if the clone is expanded.

J	size	V	D	CDR3	DNA
TRBJ1-5	NA	TRBV19	NA	CASSRGANSNQPQHF	TGTGCCAGCAGCCGGGGGGCCAATAGCAATCAGCCCCAGCATTTT
TRBJ2-2	NA	TRBV12-5	NA	CASGLSTNTGELFF	TGTGCTAGTGGTCTATCGACGAACACCGGGGAGCTGTTTTTT
TRBJ2-1	NA	TRBV9	NA	CASSASTRSNEQFF	TGTGCCAGCAGCGCCTCGACTAGGTCCAATGAGCAGTTCTTC
TRBJ1-3	NA	TRBV15	NA	CATSSRRASGNTIYF	TGTGCCACCAGCAGTCGAAGAGCCTCTGGAAACACCATATATTTT
TRBJ2-7	NA	TRBV7-3	NA	CASITSAHAGCEQYF	TGTGCCAGCATCACCAGTGCTCATGCCGGGTGTGAGCAGTACTTC
TRBJ1-3	NA	TRBV7-9	TRBD1	CASSSERDRGYFGNTIYF	TGTGCCAGCAGCTCGGAACGGGACAGGGGATATTTTGGAAACACCATATATTTT
TRBJ1-2	few	TRBV4-1	NA	CASSPGGYDGYTF	TGCGCCAGCAGCCCGGGGGGGTATGATGGCTACACCTTC
TRBJ2-7	NA	TRBV4-2	TRBD2	CASSQDLPSGNYEQYF	TGTGCCAGCAGCCAAGATCTCCCTAGCGGGAACTACGAGCAGTACTTC
TRBJ2-2	NA	TRBV27	TRBD2	CASSSLAGGGELFF	TGTGCCAGCAGTTCCCTAGCGGGGGGCGGGGAGCTGTTTTTT
TRBJ2-1	few	TRBV7-6	TRBD2	CASSSGTSGGNEQFF	TGTGCCAGCAGCTCGGGGACTAGCGGGGGCAATGAGCAGTTCTTC
TRBJ1-2	NA	TRBV25-1	NA	CASSGRGWGYGYTF	TGTGCCAGCAGTGGCAGGGGCTGGGGCTATGGCTACACCTTC
TRBJ1-2	NA	TRBV19	TRBD1	CASSFPGTGDGYTF	TGTGCCAGTAGTTTCCCCGGGACAGGGGATGGCTACACCTTC
TRBJ2-3	NA	TRBV4-1	TRBD2	CASSQVIIAGRDTQYF	TGCGCCAGCAGCCAAGTAATAATAGCGGGGAGGGATACGCAGTATTTT
TRBJ1-1	NA	TRBV7-3	TRBD1	CASSPGTGGTEAFF	TGTGCCAGCAGCCCCGGGACAGGGGGAACTGAAGCTTTCTTT
TRBJ2-3	NA	TRBV7-7	TRBD1	CASSANRGYTQYF	TGTGCCAGCAGCGCAAACAGGGGTTACACGCAGTATTTT
TRBJ2-1	NA	TRBV30	TRBD2	CAWSLSGSHNEQFF	TGTGCCTGGAGCCTTAGCGGGAGCCACAATGAGCAGTTCTTC
TRBJ1-2	NA	TRBV18	TRBD1	CASSRNRGQNNYGYTF	TGTGCCAGCTCACGTAATCGGGGACAGAATAACTATGGCTACACCTTC
TRBJ2-7	NA	TRBV5-4	TRBD1	CASSKGTGASYEQYF	TGTGCCAGCAGCAAAGGGACAGGGGCCTCCTACGAGCAGTACTTC
TRBJ1-2	once	TRBV7-9	TRBD1	CASSDSTGTGHYGYTF	TGTGCCAGCAGCGATTCAACCGGGACAGGGCACTATGGCTACACCTTC
TRBJ1-1	NA	TRBV27	TRBD1	CASSMDRGYEAFF	TGTGCCAGCAGTATGGACAGGGGATATGAAGCTTTCTTT
TRBJ1-4	NA	TRBV7-8	NA	CASSQNRARVNEKLFF	TGTGCCAGCAGCCAGAACAGGGCTCGCGTCAATGAAAAACTGTTTTTT
TRBJ2-2	NA	TRBV7-2	NA	CASTVEYRGGAGELFF	TGTGCCAGCACCGTGGAGTACAGGGGGGGAGCCGGGGAGCTGTTTTTT
TRBJ2-2	NA	TRBV2	NA	CAIGNTGELFF	TGTGCCATCGGGAACACCGGGGAGCTGTTTTTT
TRBJ1-2	NA	TRBV7-3	NA	CASSLGTSQGGYTF	TGTGCCAGCAGCCTGGGGACTTCCCAAGGGGGCTACACCTTC
TRBJ1-2	NA	TRBV5-4	TRBD1	CASKAGGGYGYTF	TGTGCCAGCAAAGCAGGGGGAGGCTATGGCTACACCTTC
TRBJ2-2	NA	TRBV27	TRBD2	CATRGENTGELFF	TGTGCCACCCGGGGGGAGAACACCGGGGAGCTGTTTTTT
TRBJ1-3	NA	TRBV18	NA	CASSADTSGNTIYF	TGTGCCAGCTCAGCAGACACATCTGGAAACACCATATATTTT
TRBJ2-6	NA	TRBV4-1	NA	CASTSITGPRGANVLTF	TGCGCCAGCACCTCAATAACAGGGCCTCGCGGGGCCAACGTCCTGACTTTC
TRBJ1-1	NA	TRBV7-2	NA	CASSSQGLGTEAFF	TGTGCCAGCAGCTCACAGGGTCTGGGTACTGAAGCTTTCTTT
TRBJ2-1	NA	TRBV7-3	TRBD2	CASSLKLAGVGEQFF	TGTGCCAGCAGCTTAAAACTAGCGGGAGTTGGTGAGCAGTTCTTC
TRBJ2-1	NA	TRBV19	TRBD2	CASSAASTSGGAAIGEQFF	TGTGCCAGTAGCGCCGCATCGACTAGCGGGGGGGCTGCGATAGGTGAGCAGTTCTTC
TRBJ1-1	once	TRBV11-3	NA	CASSLQGNTEAFF	TGTGCCAGCAGCTTACAGGGAAACACTGAAGCTTTCTTT
TRBJ1-1	NA	TRBV5-1	NA	CASSVWGERTEAFF	TGCGCCAGCAGTGTTTGGGGAGAGAGGACTGAAGCTTTCTTT
TRBJ1-2	NA	TRBV7-2	TRBD1	CASSLVGGLGYGYTF	TGTGCCAGCAGCTTAGTAGGGGGCTTGGGCTATGGCTACACCTTC
TRBJ2-1	NA	TRBV11-3	NA	CASSPGRGEQFF	TGTGCCAGCAGCCCCGGTCGCGGTGAGCAGTTCTTC
TRBJ2-1	NA	TRBV7-3	NA	CASSPMGGPYNEQFF	TGTGCCAGCAGCCCTATGGGGGGACCCTACAATGAGCAGTTCTTC
TRBJ1-1	NA	TRBV2	NA	CASREFAGGGAEAFF	TGTGCCAGCAGAGAATTTGCAGGTGGAGGGGCGGAAGCTTTCTTT
TRBJ2-1	NA	TRBV5-1	NA	CASSAEGEQFF	TGCGCCAGCAGTGCAGAGGGTGAGCAGTTCTTC
TRBJ1-2	NA	TRBV2	NA	CASSFFRDTGFGYTF	TGTGCCAGCAGCTTCTTCCGGGACACCGGGTTTGGCTACACCTTC
TRBJ2-1	few	TRBV2	NA	CASSDASDNEQFF	TGTGCCAGCAGTGATGCTAGCGACAATGAGCAGTTCTTC
TRBJ1-2	NA	TRBV29-1	NA	CSVDQGYYGYTF	TGCAGCGTTGACCAGGGTTACTATGGCTACACCTTC
TRBJ2-1	NA	TRBV6-5	TRBD1	CASRPGQVLSEQFF	TGTGCCAGCAGGCCGGGACAGGTGCTGAGTGAGCAGTTCTTC
TRBJ1-5	NA	TRBV6-1	NA	CASNSGSNQPQHF	TGTGCCAGCAACTCAGGTAGCAATCAGCCCCAGCATTTT
TRBJ1-6	NA	TRBV11-2	NA	CASSLGGRGSPLHF	TGTGCCAGCAGCTTAGGAGGTCGGGGTTCACCCCTCCACTTT
TRBJ2-7	once	TRBV15	TRBD2	CATSREPTSGGYEQYF	TGTGCCACCAGCAGAGAACCGACTAGCGGGGGCTACGAGCAGTACTTC